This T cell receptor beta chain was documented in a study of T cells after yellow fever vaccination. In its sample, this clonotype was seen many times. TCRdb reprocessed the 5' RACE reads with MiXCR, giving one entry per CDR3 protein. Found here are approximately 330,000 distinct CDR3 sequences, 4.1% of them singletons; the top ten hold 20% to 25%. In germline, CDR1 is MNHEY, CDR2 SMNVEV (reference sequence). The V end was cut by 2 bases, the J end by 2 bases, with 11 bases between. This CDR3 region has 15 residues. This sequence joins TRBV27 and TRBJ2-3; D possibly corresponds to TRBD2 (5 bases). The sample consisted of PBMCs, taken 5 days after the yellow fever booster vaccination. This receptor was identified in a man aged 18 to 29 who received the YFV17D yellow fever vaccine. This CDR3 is CASSLRTPDTDTQYF. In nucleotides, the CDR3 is TGTGCCAGCAGTTTAAGGACTCCTGACACAGATACGCAGTATTTT.